The rows below give T cell receptor beta chains drawn from one sample of a study of T cells after yellow fever vaccination. TCRdb used MiXCR to reprocess the 5' RACE reads, holding one entry per CDR3 protein. The sample records some 320,000 distinct CDR3 sequences, approximately 4% being singletons. The input for sequencing was PBMCs, taken 15 days after the yellow fever booster vaccination. Receptor source: a man aged 18 to 30 who received the YFV17D yellow fever vaccine. Both conserved end residues are part of each CDR3. A D gene is named only where the DNA matches it firmly. Some rows mark clone size as missing; the rest say once, few, many or name a class of expanded clone.

D,length,size,V,J,CDR3,DNA
NA,15,many,TRBV5-1,TRBJ2-1,CASSLAVVPYNEQFF,TGCGCCAGCAGCTTGGCGGTGGTACCCTACAATGAGCAGTTCTTC
TRBD1,18,few,TRBV5-4,TRBJ2-7,CASSSWDRPPDYSYEQYF,TGTGCCAGCAGCTCTTGGGACAGGCCTCCAGACTATTCCTACGAGCAGTACTTC
TRBD2,17,many,TRBV5-5,TRBJ2-1,CASSPTLLAGEYNEQFF,TGTGCCAGCAGCCCCACCCTGCTAGCGGGGGAATACAATGAGCAGTTCTTC
TRBD2,15,many,TRBV7-2,TRBJ2-1,CASSPPQRGGIEQFF,TGTGCCAGCAGCCCACCCCAGCGGGGGGGTATTGAGCAGTTCTTC
TRBD2,15,NA,TRBV9,TRBJ2-2,CASSALAGGTGELFF,TGTGCCAGCAGCGCTCTTGCGGGGGGCACCGGGGAGCTGTTTTTT
NA,14,few,TRBV6-4,TRBJ1-5,CASSPDSTYQPQHF,TGTGCCAGCAGCCCAGACTCGACCTATCAGCCCCAGCATTTT
NA,14,many,TRBV5-1,TRBJ2-2,CASSLGTNTGELFF,TGCGCCAGCAGCTTAGGGACTAACACCGGGGAGCTGTTTTTT
NA,15,few,TRBV12-3/TRBV12-4,TRBJ1-5,CASSSRLQGNQPQHF,TGTGCCAGCAGTTCACGACTACAGGGCAATCAGCCCCAGCATTTT
NA,13,few,TRBV5-4,TRBJ2-7,CASSLPDSYEQYF,TGTGCCAGCAGCTTGCCGGACTCCTACGAGCAGTACTTC
NA,15,many,TRBV4-1,TRBJ1-2,CASSMIGTTTMGYTF,TGCGCCAGCAGCATGATAGGCACAACAACTATGGGCTACACCTTC
TRBD1,17,NA,TRBV4-3,TRBJ2-1,CASSQALGTGSYNEQFF,TGCGCCAGCAGCCAAGCCCTGGGGACAGGGTCCTACAATGAGCAGTTCTTC
NA,13,few,TRBV7-2,TRBJ1-2,CASSPSRDYGYTF,TGTGCCAGCAGCCCATCCAGGGACTATGGCTACACCTTC
TRBD1,15,NA,TRBV7-6,TRBJ1-6,CASSLGQGQNSPLHF,TGTGCCAGCAGCTTAGGACAGGGGCAGAACTCACCCCTCCACTTT
NA,14,few,TRBV12-3/TRBV12-4,TRBJ2-3,CASSRLISTDTQYF,TGTGCCAGCAGCCGACTGATAAGCACAGATACGCAGTATTTT
TRBD1,15,many,TRBV6-1,TRBJ2-1,CASSATGTGSDEQFF,TGTGCCAGCAGTGCTACCGGGACAGGGTCGGATGAGCAGTTCTTC
NA,17,many,TRBV4-3,TRBJ2-7,CASSQHPGSGYDYEQYF,TGCGCCAGCAGCCAGCATCCGGGGTCCGGGTACGACTACGAGCAGTACTTC
NA,19,few,TRBV6-5,TRBJ2-3,CASSYMTWAGTTGTDTQYF,TGTGCCAGCAGTTACATGACTTGGGCAGGTACAACGGGGACAGATACGCAGTATTTT
TRBD1,14,few,TRBV5-1,TRBJ2-5,CASSRTGGGETQYF,TGCGCCAGCAGCAGGACAGGGGGAGGAGAGACCCAGTACTTC
NA,13,many,TRBV25-1,TRBJ1-2,CASSRIPGDGYTF,TGTGCCAGCAGCCGAATCCCAGGGGATGGCTACACCTTC
TRBD1,13,many,TRBV7-9,TRBJ1-1,CASSIQGATEAFF,TGTGCCAGCAGCATTCAGGGGGCCACTGAAGCTTTCTTT
TRBD1,15,many,TRBV7-6,TRBJ2-3,CASSLKTGAYDTQYF,TGTGCCAGCAGCTTAAAAACAGGGGCATATGATACGCAGTATTTT
TRBD1,15,many,TRBV7-6,TRBJ1-6,CASSLGTGTNSPLHF,TGTGCCAGCAGCTTGGGGACAGGAACCAATTCACCCCTCCACTTT
NA,15,few,TRBV3-1,TRBJ1-2,CASSQAGNGNYGYTF,TGTGCCAGCAGCCAAGCCGGCAACGGTAACTATGGCTACACCTTC
TRBD1,15,many,TRBV10-3,TRBJ2-5,CAISEPDRGGETQYF,TGTGCCATCAGTGAGCCCGACAGGGGGGGAGAGACCCAGTACTTC
TRBD2,13,few,TRBV24-1,TRBJ2-3,CATSGGGSGTQYF,TGTGCCACCTCCGGGGGGGGGAGTGGTACGCAGTATTTT
TRBD1,17,many,TRBV7-9,TRBJ2-7,CASSPAVRPGGSYEQYF,TGTGCCAGCAGCCCAGCGGTCCGGCCAGGGGGCTCGTACGAGCAGTACTTC
TRBD2,15,NA,TRBV28,TRBJ2-5,CASSTLAGTQETQYF,TGTGCCAGCAGTACACTAGCGGGGACCCAAGAGACCCAGTACTTC
NA,13,many,TRBV5-5,TRBJ1-1,CASRYELWTEAFF,TGTGCCAGCAGGTACGAGCTTTGGACTGAAGCTTTCTTT
NA,15,few,TRBV15,TRBJ1-4,CATSRERGNNEKLFF,TGTGCCACCAGCAGAGAACGGGGGAATAATGAAAAACTGTTTTTT
NA,13,many,TRBV12-3/TRBV12-4,TRBJ1-6,CASSLLQNSPLHF,TGTGCCAGCAGTTTATTACAGAATTCACCCCTCCACTTT
TRBD1,15,NA,TRBV4-2,TRBJ2-7,CASSQARGRINEQYF,TGTGCCAGCAGCCAAGCCAGGGGGCGGATCAATGAGCAGTACTTC
NA,13,many,TRBV27,TRBJ2-7,CASTTGLATEQYF,TGTGCCAGCACTACGGGTCTAGCCACCGAGCAGTACTTC
NA,15,few,TRBV5-1,TRBJ1-5,CASSLSPNLNQPQHF,TGCGCCAGCAGCTTATCACCAAACCTCAATCAGCCCCAGCATTTT
NA,14,many,TRBV20-1,TRBJ2-3,CSARGMTSTDTQYF,TGCAGTGCTAGAGGAATGACTAGCACAGATACGCAGTATTTT
NA,12,NA,TRBV18,TRBJ2-1,CASSPNREEQFF,TGTGCCAGCTCACCAAACCGGGAGGAGCAGTTCTTC